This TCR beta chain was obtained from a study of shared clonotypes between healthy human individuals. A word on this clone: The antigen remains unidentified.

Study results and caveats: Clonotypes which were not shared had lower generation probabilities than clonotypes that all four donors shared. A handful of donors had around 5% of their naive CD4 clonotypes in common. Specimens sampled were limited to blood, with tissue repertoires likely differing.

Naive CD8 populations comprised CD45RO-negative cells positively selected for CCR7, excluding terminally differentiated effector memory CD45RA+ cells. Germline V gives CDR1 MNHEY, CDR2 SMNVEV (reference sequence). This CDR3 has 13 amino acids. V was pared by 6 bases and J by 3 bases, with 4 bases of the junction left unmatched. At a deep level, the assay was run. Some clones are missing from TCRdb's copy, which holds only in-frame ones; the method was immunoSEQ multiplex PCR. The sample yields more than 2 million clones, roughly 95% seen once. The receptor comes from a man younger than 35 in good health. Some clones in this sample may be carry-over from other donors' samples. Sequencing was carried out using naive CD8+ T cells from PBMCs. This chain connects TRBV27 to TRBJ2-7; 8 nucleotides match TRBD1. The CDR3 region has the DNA TGTGCCAGCAGGGACAGGGTAAACTACGAGCAGTACTTC. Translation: CASRDRVNYEQYF.